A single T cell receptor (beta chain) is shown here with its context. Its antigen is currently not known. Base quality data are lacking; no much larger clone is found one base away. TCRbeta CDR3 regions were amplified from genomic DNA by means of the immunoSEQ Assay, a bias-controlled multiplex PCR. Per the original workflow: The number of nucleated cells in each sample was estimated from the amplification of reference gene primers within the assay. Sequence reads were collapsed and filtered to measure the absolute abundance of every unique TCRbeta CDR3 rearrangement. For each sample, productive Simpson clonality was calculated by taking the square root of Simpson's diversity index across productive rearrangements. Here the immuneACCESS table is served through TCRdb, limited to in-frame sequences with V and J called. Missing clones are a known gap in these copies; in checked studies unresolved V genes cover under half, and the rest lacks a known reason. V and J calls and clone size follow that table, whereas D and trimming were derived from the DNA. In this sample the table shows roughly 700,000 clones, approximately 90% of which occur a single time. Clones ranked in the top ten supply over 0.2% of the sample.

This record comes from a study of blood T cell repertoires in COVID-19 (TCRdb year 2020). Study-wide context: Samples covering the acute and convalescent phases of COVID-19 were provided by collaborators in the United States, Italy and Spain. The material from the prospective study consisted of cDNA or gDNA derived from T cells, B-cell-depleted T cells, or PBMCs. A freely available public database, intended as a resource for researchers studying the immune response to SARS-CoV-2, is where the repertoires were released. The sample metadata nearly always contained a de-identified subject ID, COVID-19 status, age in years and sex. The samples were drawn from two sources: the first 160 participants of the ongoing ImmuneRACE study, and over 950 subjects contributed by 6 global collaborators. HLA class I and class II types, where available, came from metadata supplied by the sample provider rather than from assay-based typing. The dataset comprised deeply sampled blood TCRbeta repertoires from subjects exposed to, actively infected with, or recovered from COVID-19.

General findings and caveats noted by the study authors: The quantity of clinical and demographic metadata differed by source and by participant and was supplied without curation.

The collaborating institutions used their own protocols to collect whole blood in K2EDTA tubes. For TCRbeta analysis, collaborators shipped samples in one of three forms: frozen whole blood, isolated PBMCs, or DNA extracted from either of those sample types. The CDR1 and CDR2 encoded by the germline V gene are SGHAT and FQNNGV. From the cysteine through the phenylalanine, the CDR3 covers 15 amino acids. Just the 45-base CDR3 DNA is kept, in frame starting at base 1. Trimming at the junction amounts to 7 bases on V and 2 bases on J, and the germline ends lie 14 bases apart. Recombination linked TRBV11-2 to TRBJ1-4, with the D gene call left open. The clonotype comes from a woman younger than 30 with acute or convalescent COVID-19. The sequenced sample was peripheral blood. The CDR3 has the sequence CASTHSAQTNEKLFF. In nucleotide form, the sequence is TGTGCCAGCACCCACTCGGCACAGACTAATGAAAAACTGTTTTTT.